Each of the 10 T cell receptor beta chains below was sequenced from the same sample in a study of T cell changes during pregnancy in multiple sclerosis. Assay used: immunoSEQ multiplex PCR; TCRdb lists only in-frame clones, some missing. The sample has 60,000 to 90,000 clones; around 91% are singletons. Sequencing was performed on peripheral blood, taken before pregnancy. These receptor sequences come from a female donor with multiple sclerosis, enrolled in a pregnancy study.

The chain has TRBV7-2 and TRBJ2-6; D unclear. The germline V gene encodes CDR1 SGHTA and CDR2 FQGNSA. This CDR3 has 14 amino acids. Trimming removed 7 bases from V and 0 bases from J, with 7 bases in between. DNA of the CDR3: TGTGCCAGCAACAAGAACTCTGGGGCCAACGTCCTGACTTTC. This codes for CASNKNSGANVLTF.

This chain joins TRBV9 and TRBJ2-3; D is unclear. Germline CDR1 is SGDLS and CDR2 is YYNGEE. V was shortened by 0 bases and J by 1 base, with 12 bases between the two germline ends. The CDR3 spans 16 residues. The CDR3 sequence: CASSVGIAWGTDTQYF. CDR3 nucleotide sequence: TGTGCCAGCAGCGTAGGAATAGCTTGGGGCACAGATACGCAGTATTTT. The variable domain in full, with the rest retrieved from reference TRBV9 and TRBJ2-3, is DSGVTQTPKHLITATGQRVTLRCSPRSGDLSVYWYQQSLDQGLQFLIQYYNGEERAKGNILERFSAQQFPDLHSELNLSSLELGDSALYFCASSVGIAWGTDTQYFGPGTRLTVL.

The V gene is TRBV4-1, the J gene TRBJ1-2; 10 bases line up with TRBD1. J was trimmed by 7 bases and V by 4 bases; bases with no gene match: 12. The length of the CDR3 is 16 residues. Germline V gene data show CDR1 as MGHRA and CDR2 as YSYEKL. The chain's CDR3 is CASSPGAGDRGLGYTF. DNA for the CDR3: TGCGCCAGCAGCCCAGGGGCCGGGGACAGGGGTCTTGGCTACACCTTC.

The V and J genes are TRBV27 and TRBJ2-3, with 10 nucleotides matching TRBD1. The CDR3 has 17 amino acids. The junction had 6 bases not matched to a gene; V was cut back by 3 bases and J by 0 bases. CDR1 and CDR2 (germline): MNHEY, SMNVEV (reference sequence). The CDR3 DNA reads TGTGCCAGCAGTTTCTTTCCGGGACAGGGGAGCACAGATACGCAGTATTTT. Its translation: CASSFFPGQGSTDTQYF.

This rearrangement joins TRBV11-2 to TRBJ1-2; TRBD1 might be the D (5 bases). Germline CDR1 and CDR2: SGHAT and FQNNGV. V lost 6 bases and J lost 0, with 17 bases in between. The CDR3 has 16 residues. The CDR3 sequence is CASSRGMGAANYGYTF. The CDR3 DNA reads as TGTGCCAGCAGTCGGGGGATGGGAGCAGCTAACTATGGCTACACCTTC.

The chain couples TRBV5-6 to TRBJ2-7; D might be TRBD1 (6 bases). Per the germline V gene, CDR1 is SGHDT and CDR2 is YYEEEE. The CDR3 extends over 16 amino acids. V was trimmed by 2 bases and J by 0 bases, leaving 15 bases between them. The CDR3 region is CASSFYYRETSYEQYF. Here the CDR3 DNA reads TGTGCCAGCAGCTTCTATTACAGGGAAACCTCCTACGAGCAGTACTTC.

This chain links TRBV27 with TRBJ2-1, with 8 positions matching TRBD2. CDR1 and CDR2 (germline): MNHEY, SMNVEV (reference sequence). This CDR3 has 15 residues. The V gene end was trimmed by 5 bases and the J gene end by 4 bases; junction bases not matched to a gene: 7. The CDR3 region has the DNA TGTGCCAGCAGTCCACCTAGCGGGCCATACAATGAGCAGTTCTTC. As protein: CASSPPSGPYNEQFF.

The genes are TRBV5-5 and TRBJ1-3; D remains unclear. CDR1 SGHKS and CDR2 YYEKEE come from the germline V gene (reference sequence). Trimming took off 3 bases at V and 0 bases at J, with 4 bases between the two ends. The CDR3 totals 13 residues. CDR3 coding DNA: TGTGCCAGCAGCTCTAACTCTGGAAACACCATATATTTT. It translates to CASSSNSGNTIYF.

The CDR3, as DNA: TGTGCCAGCAGCCAATACAAGGGGCTCGGCTACACCTTC. Its translation: CASSQYKGLGYTF. This chain joins TRBV14 and TRBJ1-2; the D gene is possibly TRBD1 (5 bases). The germline V gene has CDR1 SGHDN and CDR2 FVKESK. Trimming cost V 2 bases and J 8 bases, with 12 bases left between them. The CDR3 loop spans 13 amino acids.

The chain uses TRBV2 and TRBJ1-5, with D perhaps TRBD1 (5 bases). Germline-derived CDR1 and CDR2 are SNHLY and FYNNEI. The V end lost 3 bases, the J end lost 6 bases, and 21 bases lay between the germline ends. The CDR3 loop spans 17 amino acids. The CDR3 sequence: CASSDIMWGLGSQPQHF. The CDR3 region has the DNA TGTGCCAGCAGTGATATCATGTGGGGACTGGGGTCTCAGCCCCAGCATTTT. Combining the CDR3 with reference TRBV2 and TRBJ1-5 gives the whole variable domain EPEVTQTPSHQVTQMGQEVILRCVPISNHLYFYWYRQILGQKVEFLVSFYNNEISEKSEIFDDQFSVERPDGSNFTLKIRSTKLEDSAMYFCASSDIMWGLGSQPQHFGDGTRLSIL.